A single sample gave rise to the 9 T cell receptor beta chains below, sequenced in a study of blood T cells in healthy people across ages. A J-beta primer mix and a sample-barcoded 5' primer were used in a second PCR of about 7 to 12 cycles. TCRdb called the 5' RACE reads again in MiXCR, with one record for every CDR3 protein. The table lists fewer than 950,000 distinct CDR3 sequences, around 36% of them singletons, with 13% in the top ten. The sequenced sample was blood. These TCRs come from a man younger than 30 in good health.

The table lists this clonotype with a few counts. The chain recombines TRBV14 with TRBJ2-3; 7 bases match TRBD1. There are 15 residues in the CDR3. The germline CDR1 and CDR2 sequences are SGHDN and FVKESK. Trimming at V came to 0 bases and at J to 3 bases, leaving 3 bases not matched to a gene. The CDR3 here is CASSQEIQGTDTQYF. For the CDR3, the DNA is TGTGCCAGCAGCCAAGAGATACAGGGGACAGATACGCAGTATTTT.

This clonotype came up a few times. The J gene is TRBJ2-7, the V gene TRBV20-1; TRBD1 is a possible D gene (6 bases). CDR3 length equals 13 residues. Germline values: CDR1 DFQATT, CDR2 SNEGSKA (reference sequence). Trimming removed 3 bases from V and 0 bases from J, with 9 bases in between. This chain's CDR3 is CSASKTGSYEQYF. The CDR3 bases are TGCAGTGCTAGTAAGACAGGCTCCTACGAGCAGTACTTC.

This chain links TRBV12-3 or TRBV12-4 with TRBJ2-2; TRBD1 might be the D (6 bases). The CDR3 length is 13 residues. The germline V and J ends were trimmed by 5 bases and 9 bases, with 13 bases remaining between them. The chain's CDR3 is CASSPGHMRELFF. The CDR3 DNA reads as TGTGCCAGCAGTCCGGGACATATGAGGGAGCTGTTTTTT.

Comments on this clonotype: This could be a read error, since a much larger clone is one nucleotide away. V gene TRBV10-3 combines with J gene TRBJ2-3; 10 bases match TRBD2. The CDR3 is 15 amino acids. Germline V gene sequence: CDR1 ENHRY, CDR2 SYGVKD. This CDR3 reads CAINERGGNTGTQYF. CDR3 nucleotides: TGTGCCATCAACGAGCGGGGGGGAAACACAGGTACGCAGTATTTT.

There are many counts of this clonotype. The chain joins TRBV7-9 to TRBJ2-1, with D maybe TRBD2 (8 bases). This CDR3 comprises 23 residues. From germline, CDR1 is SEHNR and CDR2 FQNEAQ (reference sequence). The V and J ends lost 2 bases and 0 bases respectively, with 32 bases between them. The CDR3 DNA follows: TGTGCCAGCAGCTTAAAGGGGTCAGGGGGTGCCTATAGCGGGGCCAGCTCCTACAATGAGCAGTTCTTC. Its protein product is CASSLKGSGGAYSGASSYNEQFF.

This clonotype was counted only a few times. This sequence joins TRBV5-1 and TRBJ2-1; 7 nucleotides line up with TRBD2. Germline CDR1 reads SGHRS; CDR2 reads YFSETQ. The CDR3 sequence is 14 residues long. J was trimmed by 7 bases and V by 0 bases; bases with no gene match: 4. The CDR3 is CASSLAQLANEQFF. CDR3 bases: TGCGCCAGCAGCTTGGCACAACTAGCGAATGAGCAGTTCTTC.

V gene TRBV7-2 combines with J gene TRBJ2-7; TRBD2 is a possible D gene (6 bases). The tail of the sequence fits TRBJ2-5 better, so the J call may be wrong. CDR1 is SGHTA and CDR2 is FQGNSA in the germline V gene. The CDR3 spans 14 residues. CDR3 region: CASSFSGRGGTQYF. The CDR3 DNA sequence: TGTGCCAGCAGCTTCAGTGGGCGGGGAGGGACCCAGTACTTC.

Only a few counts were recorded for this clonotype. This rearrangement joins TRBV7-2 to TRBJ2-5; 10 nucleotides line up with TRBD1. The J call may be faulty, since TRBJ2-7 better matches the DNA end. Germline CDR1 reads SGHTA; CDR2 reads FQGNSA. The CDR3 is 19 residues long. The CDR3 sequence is CASSLAPPLTGTGAGEQYF. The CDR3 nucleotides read TGTGCCAGCAGCTTAGCCCCTCCCCTCACCGGGACAGGGGCGGGCGAGCAGTACTTC.

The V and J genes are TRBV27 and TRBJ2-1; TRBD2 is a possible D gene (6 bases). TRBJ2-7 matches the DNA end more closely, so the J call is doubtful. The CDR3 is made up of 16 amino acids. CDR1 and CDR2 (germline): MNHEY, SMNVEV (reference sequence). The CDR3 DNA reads TGTGCCAGCAGCTCCGTTAGCGGAGGGTTGTACAATGAGCAGTACTTC. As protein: CASSSVSGGLYNEQYF.